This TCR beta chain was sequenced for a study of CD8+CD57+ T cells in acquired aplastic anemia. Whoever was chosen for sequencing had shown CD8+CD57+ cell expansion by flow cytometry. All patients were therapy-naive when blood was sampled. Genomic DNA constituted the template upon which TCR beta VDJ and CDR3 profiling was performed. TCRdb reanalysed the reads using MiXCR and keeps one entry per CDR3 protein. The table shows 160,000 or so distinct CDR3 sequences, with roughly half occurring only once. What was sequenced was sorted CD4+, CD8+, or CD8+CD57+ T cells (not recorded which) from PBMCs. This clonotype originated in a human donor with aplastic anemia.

The CDR3: CVGSLPGGTQYF. The CDR3 DNA follows: TGTGTCGGCAGCCTACCAGGGGGGACCCAGTACTTC. The rearrangement uses TRBV7-3 and TRBJ2-5; 7 bases are shared with TRBD1. CDR1 is SGHTA, CDR2 FQGTGA, per germline. The CDR3 length is 12 residues.